This T cell receptor beta chain was documented in a study of monozygotic twins with cystic fibrosis. As for the study in general: With roughly 16 PCR cycles, barcoded libraries came from about 2.9 micrograms of fragmented DNA. General study findings and limits: Co-twins had the most similar V usage for 13 of 16 pairs, J for 8. Low clonality (median roughly 0.01) suggested a mostly naive repertoire. Shared CDR3 numbers were not associated with age, concordance or severity.

This table comes from immunoSEQ multiplex PCR, and its TCRdb copy is limited to in-frame clones, with some not included. Among roughly 19,000 clones listed, approximately 96% were seen once. The J segment lost 4 bases and the V segment lost 6 bases, leaving 12 bases of the junction unmatched. Germline-derived CDR1 and CDR2 are SGHVS and FNYEAQ. This CDR3 has 16 amino acids. On this clone itself: Its antigen is not known.

The J gene is TRBJ1-2, the V gene TRBV7-6, with 9 bases identical to TRBD1. The sequenced sample was blood. The source is a woman in her 30s with cystic fibrosis. Here the CDR3 DNA reads TGTGCCAGCAGGTTAACACCGGGACAGGGAGGCTATGGCTACACCTTC. It is translated as CASRLTPGQGGYGYTF. The full variable domain, its missing parts supplied by reference TRBV7-6 and TRBJ1-2, is GAGVSQSPRYKVTKRGQDVALRCDPISGHVSLYWYRQALGQGPEFLTYFNYEAQQDKSGLPNDRFSAERPEGSISTLTIQRTEQRDSAMYRCASRLTPGQGGYGYTFGSGTRLTVV.